These T cell receptor beta chains were read from a single sample in a study of T cell repertoires in cytomegalovirus infection. TCRdb ran MiXCR on the reads and lists one entry per CDR3 protein. The sample includes more than 650,000 distinct CDR3 sequences, less than 40% seen only once; the top ten take 2.8%. What was sequenced was PBMCs. These receptors came from a human donor in good health (CMV status not recorded). Some clones in this sample may be carry-over from other donors' samples. CDR3s include the opening cysteine and the closing phenylalanine or tryptophan. A D gene is named only where the DNA matches it firmly. Expanded clones get a size class; other rows say once, few or many, or leave the size out.

j_gene | v_gene | abundance | d_gene | CDR3nt | CDR3aa
TRBJ1-2 | TRBV12-5 | few | - | TGTGCTAGTGGTTTGGGGGGGAACTACACCTTC | CASGLGGNYTF
TRBJ2-1 | TRBV6-4 | - | - | TGTGCCAGCAGTCCCGCCGAGTCAGCTTACTACAATGAGCAGTTCTTC | CASSPAESAYYNEQFF
TRBJ2-7 | TRBV7-9 | few | TRBD1 | TGTGCCAGCAGCTTAGTTGAGGGACAGGGGGACGAGCAGTACTTC | CASSLVEGQGDEQYF
TRBJ1-5 | TRBV20-1 | many | TRBD1 | TGCAGTGCCCGCCCCGGGACAGGGGCTCAGCCCCAGCATTTT | CSARPGTGAQPQHF
TRBJ2-5 | TRBV7-2 | many | - | TGTGCCAGCAGCTTATGGGGCCCTCAAGAGACCCAGTACTTC | CASSLWGPQETQYF
TRBJ2-7 | TRBV28 | many | - | TGTGCCAGCAGTTCGGGCTACGAGCAGTACTTC | CASSSGYEQYF
TRBJ2-6 | TRBV5-6 | - | TRBD1 | TGTGCCAGCAGCTCGACAGGGAACCCCGTCTCTGGGGCCAACGTCCTGACTTTC | CASSSTGNPVSGANVLTF
TRBJ2-7 | TRBV5-1 | few | TRBD1 | TGCGCCAGCAGCCCGGGACAGGGCCAAATCTTTTCCGAGCAGTACTTC | CASSPGQGQIFSEQYF
TRBJ2-3 | TRBV4-1 | few | - | TGCGCCAGCAGCCAAGACCCCGAATCCTGGGCAGATACGCAGTATTTT | CASSQDPESWADTQYF
TRBJ1-1 | TRBV12-3/TRBV12-4 | few | - | TGTGCCAGCAGAGACATGGACAGGAACACTGAAGCTTTCTTT | CASRDMDRNTEAFF
TRBJ1-4 | TRBV7-9 | - | - | TGTGCCAGCAGCTTATGGTCCAGGTTGGATGAAAAACTGTTTTTT | CASSLWSRLDEKLFF
TRBJ2-2 | TRBV6-8 | - | - | TGTGCCAGCAGTTTACTAGGAGGAGGGGAGCTGTTTTTT | CASSLLGGGELFF
TRBJ1-5 | TRBV15 | - | - | TGTGCCACCAGCAGAGAAGAAGATCAGCCCCAGCATTTT | CATSREEDQPQHF
TRBJ2-1 | TRBV6-1 | once | TRBD2 | TGTGCCAGCAGTGAAGCCCTACTAGCGACTCTCTACAATGAGCAGTTCTTC | CASSEALLATLYNEQFF
TRBJ2-5 | TRBV7-2 | many | - | TGTGCCAGCAGCTTAATGCAGGGAGAGACCCAGTACTTC | CASSLMQGETQYF
TRBJ2-3 | TRBV7-6 | many | TRBD2 | TGTGCCAGCAGCTTAGTGGCGGGGGGAAGCACAGATACGCAGTATTTT | CASSLVAGGSTDTQYF
TRBJ2-4 | TRBV5-5 | - | - | TGTGCCAGCAGCTTGAAGACGACCCGAAACATTCAGTACTTC | CASSLKTTRNIQYF
TRBJ2-5 | TRBV28 | few | TRBD2 | TGTGCCAGCAGTTTATCAGCGGGGATCCGAGAGACCCAGTACTTC | CASSLSAGIRETQYF
TRBJ2-7 | TRBV19 | - | TRBD2 | TGTGCCAGTAGCCCAGCGGGAGTAATCCACGAGCAGTACTTC | CASSPAGVIHEQYF
TRBJ2-4 | TRBV28 | - | - | TGTGCCAGCAGTTTATTACCCCTAGCCAAAAACATTCAGTACTTC | CASSLLPLAKNIQYF
TRBJ2-3 | TRBV18 | few | TRBD2 | TGTGCCAGCTCACCGGTAGCGGGAGCAGCAGATACGCAGTATTTT | CASSPVAGAADTQYF
TRBJ1-2 | TRBV6-1 | - | - | TGTGCCAGCCTCAGGGCGGATAGTGACTATGGCTACACCTTC | CASLRADSDYGYTF
TRBJ2-3 | TRBV19 | - | - | TGTGCCAGTAGTCAGGTAGCGGATTGGACAGATACGCAGTATTTT | CASSQVADWTDTQYF
TRBJ2-1 | TRBV12-3/TRBV12-4 | - | - | TGTGCCAGCCACCGCCTAGGGGGGGCCTACAATGAGCAGTTCTTC | CASHRLGGAYNEQFF
TRBJ2-7 | TRBV4-1 | - | - | TGTTCCAGCAGCCCATGGGCAAACTACGAGAAGTACTTC | CSSSPWANYEKYF
TRBJ2-1 | TRBV27 | - | TRBD2 | TGTGCCAGCAGCTGGGACTACTACAATGAGCAGTTCTTC | CASSWDYYNEQFF
TRBJ1-6 | TRBV7-6 | many | - | TGTGCCAGCAGCCTTGGGACGGTCAATTCACCCCTCCACTTT | CASSLGTVNSPLHF
TRBJ1-2 | TRBV5-1 | - | TRBD1 | TGCGCCAGCAGCTTTGGCAGGGGGAATGGCTACACCTTC | CASSFGRGNGYTF
TRBJ1-5 | TRBV19 | many | - | TGTGCCAGCAGTATGGGGGGACAGCCCCAGCATTTT | CASSMGGQPQHF
TRBJ1-1 | TRBV30 | few | TRBD1 | TGTGCCTGGGGGTCAACAGGGGGCTTCTCTGAAGCTTTCTTT | CAWGSTGGFSEAFF
TRBJ2-5 | TRBV25-1 | - | TRBD2 | TGTGCCAGCAGTGATTCGTCTAGCGGGAGTGAGACCCAGTACTTC | CASSDSSSGSETQYF
TRBJ2-1 | TRBV28 | few | - | TGTGCCAGCACCCCTATTCAAAGCTCCTACAATGAGCAGTTCTTC | CASTPIQSSYNEQFF
TRBJ2-1 | TRBV28 | few | TRBD1 | TGTGCCAGCAGCGTTGGGACAGGCAATGAGCAGTTCTTC | CASSVGTGNEQFF
TRBJ1-1 | TRBV19 | few | - | TGTGCCAGTACCAAAGGTCGAGGGGGGCACCCGAACACTGAAGCTTTCTTT | CASTKGRGGHPNTEAFF
TRBJ1-5 | TRBV28 | few | - | TGTGCCAGCGATCCACCGGGCCCGGGGAGGATTCAGCCCCAGCATTTT | CASDPPGPGRIQPQHF
TRBJ2-5 | TRBV12-3/TRBV12-4 | many | - | TGTGCCAGCAGGCAGGGTGGGGAGACCCAGTACTTC | CASRQGGETQYF
TRBJ1-1 | TRBV7-2 | many | - | TGTGCCAGCAGCTTTCGGGACACTCGAGGCTCTGAAGCTTTCTTT | CASSFRDTRGSEAFF
TRBJ1-1 | TRBV12-3/TRBV12-4 | - | - | TGTGCCAGCAGTTTGCATGAGACTGAAGCTTTCTTT | CASSLHETEAFF
TRBJ2-2 | TRBV7-9 | few | - | TGTGCCAGCAGCCGTCCGGGGCTAGCTCAGAGCGGGGAGCTGTTTTTT | CASSRPGLAQSGELFF
TRBJ1-1 | TRBV28 | - | - | TGTGCCAGCAGCCTCGGTTGGGTCGATGAAGCTTTCTTT | CASSLGWVDEAFF
TRBJ2-6 | TRBV10-3 | - | - | TGTGCCATGAGCGACCAGGATGGGGCCAACGTCCTGACTTTC | CAMSDQDGANVLTF
TRBJ1-1 | TRBV5-4 | - | TRBD1 | TGTGCCAGCAGTCGGGACAGGGTCCTCACTGAAGCTTTCTTT | CASSRDRVLTEAFF
TRBJ2-5 | TRBV7-2 | many | - | TGTGCCAGCAGCTTCGGGCAAGAGACCCAGTACTTC | CASSFGQETQYF
TRBJ1-5 | TRBV6-6 | - | TRBD1 | TGTGCCAGCAGTCACAGGGGTCAGCCCCAGCATTTT | CASSHRGQPQHF
TRBJ1-2 | TRBV4-1 | - | - | TGTGCCAGCAGCCAAGATTCCCTTGCCGTGATCTATGGCTACACCTTC | CASSQDSLAVIYGYTF
TRBJ2-7 | TRBV6-1 | few | - | TGTGCCAGCAGTTTGGTTCAGGGCGAGCACGAGCAGTACTTC | CASSLVQGEHEQYF